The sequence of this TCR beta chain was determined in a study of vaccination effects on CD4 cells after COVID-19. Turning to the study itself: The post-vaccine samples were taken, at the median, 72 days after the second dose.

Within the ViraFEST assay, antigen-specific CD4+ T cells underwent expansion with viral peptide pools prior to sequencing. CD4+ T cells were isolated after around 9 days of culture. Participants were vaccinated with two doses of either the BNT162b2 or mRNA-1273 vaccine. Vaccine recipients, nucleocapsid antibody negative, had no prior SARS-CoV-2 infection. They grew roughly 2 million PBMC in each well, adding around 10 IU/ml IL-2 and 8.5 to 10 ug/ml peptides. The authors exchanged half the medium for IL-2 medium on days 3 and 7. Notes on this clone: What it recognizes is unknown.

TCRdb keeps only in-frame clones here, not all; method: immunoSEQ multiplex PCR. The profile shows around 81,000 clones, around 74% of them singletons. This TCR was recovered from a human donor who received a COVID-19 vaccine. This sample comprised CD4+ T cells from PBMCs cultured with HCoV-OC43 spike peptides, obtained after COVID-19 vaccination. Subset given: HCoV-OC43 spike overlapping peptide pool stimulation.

For the CDR3, the DNA is TGTGCCAGCAGTTTACACGCACCCGGGGAGCTGTTTTTT. Its translation is CASSLHAPGELFF. This chain links TRBV28 with TRBJ2-2, with D uncertain. The germline V gene encodes CDR1 MDHEN and CDR2 SYDVKM. The CDR3 is 13 amino acids. V was shortened by 2 bases and J by 6 bases, with 7 bases between the two germline ends.